The source of this TCR beta chain is a study of T cell changes during pregnancy in multiple sclerosis. Profiled with immunoSEQ multiplex PCR; TCRdb holds only in-frame clones, not every one. The sample holds about 92,000 clones; 85% to 95% are singletons and the top ten take over 2%. The CDR3 sequence is 15 residues long. V was trimmed by 7 bases and J by 4 bases, leaving 20 bases between them. Germline CDR1 is MNHNS and CDR2 is SASEGT. The specimen comprised peripheral blood, sampled in the first trimester of pregnancy. The sequence was obtained from a female donor with multiple sclerosis, enrolled in a pregnancy study. The genes are TRBV6-1 and TRBJ2-7; D perhaps matches TRBD2 (6 bases). The CDR3 DNA follows: TGTGCCAGCACCCGGCGGGGACCCGCCTCGTACGAGCAGTACTTC. Amino acid sequence: CASTRRGPASYEQYF.